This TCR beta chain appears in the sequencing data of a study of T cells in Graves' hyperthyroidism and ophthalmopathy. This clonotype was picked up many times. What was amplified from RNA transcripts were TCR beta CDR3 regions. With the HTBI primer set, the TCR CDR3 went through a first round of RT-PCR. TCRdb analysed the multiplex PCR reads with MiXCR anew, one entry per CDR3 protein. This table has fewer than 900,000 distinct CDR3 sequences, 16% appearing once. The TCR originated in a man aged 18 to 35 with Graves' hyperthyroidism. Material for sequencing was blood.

The CDR3 DNA is TGTGCCAGCACTTTACAGGGGGTTGGCTACACCTTC. Residues: CASTLQGVGYTF. V is TRBV2 and J is TRBJ1-2, with 8 bases fitting TRBD1. The germline gives CDR1 SNHLY, CDR2 FYNNEI. The CDR3 has 12 amino acids. V lost 7 bases, J lost 7 bases, and 5 bases stayed unmatched.